This TCR beta chain was captured by sequencing in a study of Ad26.COV2.S vaccination and SARS-CoV-2 variants (dated by TCRdb to about 2021). Study-wide context: Vaccine-arm donors were drawn from COV1001, a multicentre, randomized, double-blind, placebo-controlled phase I-IIa trial of Ad26.COV2.S in healthy adults. Dosing of Ad26.COV2.S was intramuscular, at either 5x10^10 or 1x10^11 viral particles, delivered as one shot or as two shots spaced 56 days apart. The specificity and breadth of SARS-CoV-2-reactive T cell receptors after Ad26.COV2.S vaccination were assessed by TCRbeta repertoire sequencing. Blinding of investigators to trial group allocation was maintained during experiments and outcome assessment. The TCR-sequenced set comprised approximately 32 samples: roughly 19 Ad26.COV2.S vaccine recipients, 5 placebo recipients and 8 SARS-CoV-2 convalescent individuals. Trial participants were randomized into five groups of five, in which low-dose or high-dose Ad26.COV2.S was given once or twice, or placebo was given on both occasions.

The treatment or condition label, read with the paper, signifies: roughly 20 received Ad26.COV2.S at low or high dose, single or two shots; about 5 received placebo; per-sample allocation not given. Repertoires of vaccine and placebo recipients were sequenced from samples taken on day 63 after the first injection. In Cohort 1b, around 25 adults aged 18-55 years were enrolled at a single site in Boston, USA, between 29 July and 7 August 2020. As a vaccine, Ad26.COV2.S was a replication-incompetent adenovirus type 26 vector that expressed a prefusion-stabilized SARS-CoV-2 spike protein derived from the original Wuhan strain. Study-wide conclusions, independent of this receptor: The authors noted that total T cell responses may have been underestimated by the TCR breadth and depth analyses. Comparable non-spike TCR breadth was observed between vaccine and placebo recipients, consistent with only spike being contained in the vaccine. Compared with placebo recipients, Ad26.COV2.S recipients showed higher spike-specific TCR breadth (P = 0.0014). After vaccination, spike-specific CD8+ and CD4+ T cell responses were reported to show substantial breadth. Comparing responses between vaccine doses or regimens was not something the study was powered to do.

The CDR3 has 13 amino acids, counting the end cysteine and phenylalanine. Only the CDR3 region is kept as DNA, spanning 39 bases read in frame from base 1. CDR1 and CDR2, looked up from the germline V gene, are SGDLS and YYNGEE. Deletion took 7 bases off V and 5 bases off J, with a span of 13 bases between the germline ends. The immunoSEQ Assay was the method used to sequence TCRbeta CDR3 regions. After extraction, genomic DNA underwent amplification by bias-controlled multiplex PCR, followed by high-throughput sequencing. The authors' pipeline ran thus. To quantify the absolute abundance of each unique TCRbeta CDR3 region, sequences were collapsed and filtered. Usable DNA was measured by amplifying reference genes present in all nucleated cells, and TCRbeta template counts were normalized to that usable DNA to estimate T cell fraction. Repertoire TCRs were annotated as SARS-CoV-2-specific when V gene, CDR3 amino acid sequence and J gene were exactly matched to a known reactive TCR set. The reference SARS-CoV-2 TCR set was obtained from MIRA and was filtered for enrichment in COVID-19-positive ImmuneCODE repertoires, whereby public or cross-reactive TCRs were removed. Drawing on the MIRA antigens, annotated TCRs were analysed further at the level of specific ORF or position within ORF. Depth was the summed frequency of annotated unique rearrangements, while breadth was defined as annotated unique rearrangements over total unique productive rearrangements. Two-sided Wilcoxon rank-sum tests were applied when comparing TCR breadth between groups. What TCRdb holds here is the immuneACCESS table cut down to in-frame rearrangements. Part of the clones is not present; checked against another copy, under half of the missing clones reflect an unresolved V gene, and the others are unexplained. That table is the source of V, J and clone size, and D and trimming were worked out from the DNA. This sample comprises 500,000 or so clones, around 88% of them detected only once. Clones ranked in the top ten supply 9.5% to 15% of the sample.

As to this clone: Its antigen has not been determined. Base qualities were left out, and no much larger clone turns up one base away.

Here the chain combines TRBV9 and TRBJ2-1, and possibly TRBD2, on 6 matching bases. Source: peripheral blood, taken in a trial of Ad26.COV2.S vaccine versus placebo. The source is a person aged 18-60 years who received the Ad26.COV2.S COVID-19 vaccine or a placebo. CDR3 protein: CASSGTADNEQFF. The DNA sequence is as follows: TGTGCCAGCTCGGGGACTGCCGACAATGAGCAGTTCTTC.